This TCR beta chain emerged from a study of blood T cell repertoires in COVID-19. Per the original methods: Amplification with reference gene primers provided the estimates of nucleated cell counts. TCRdb keeps only in-frame clones here, not all; method: immunoSEQ multiplex PCR. From that table come the V and J calls and clone size; the DNA was used to work out D and trimming. The sample holds roughly 150,000 clones; around 85% are singletons and the top ten take roughly 8.8%. The CDR3 contains 13 residues. V dropped 6 bases and J dropped 6 bases, with 14 bases sitting between them. This sequence originates from a woman aged 80 or over with COVID-19, enrolled during active disease. Specimen: peripheral blood. The V and J genes are TRBV12-3 or TRBV12-4 and TRBJ1-2; the D gene is possibly TRBD1 (6 bases). Here the CDR3 DNA reads TGTGCCAGCAGGATAGTAGGGGGTGATGGCTACACCTTC. Its translation is CASRIVGGDGYTF.